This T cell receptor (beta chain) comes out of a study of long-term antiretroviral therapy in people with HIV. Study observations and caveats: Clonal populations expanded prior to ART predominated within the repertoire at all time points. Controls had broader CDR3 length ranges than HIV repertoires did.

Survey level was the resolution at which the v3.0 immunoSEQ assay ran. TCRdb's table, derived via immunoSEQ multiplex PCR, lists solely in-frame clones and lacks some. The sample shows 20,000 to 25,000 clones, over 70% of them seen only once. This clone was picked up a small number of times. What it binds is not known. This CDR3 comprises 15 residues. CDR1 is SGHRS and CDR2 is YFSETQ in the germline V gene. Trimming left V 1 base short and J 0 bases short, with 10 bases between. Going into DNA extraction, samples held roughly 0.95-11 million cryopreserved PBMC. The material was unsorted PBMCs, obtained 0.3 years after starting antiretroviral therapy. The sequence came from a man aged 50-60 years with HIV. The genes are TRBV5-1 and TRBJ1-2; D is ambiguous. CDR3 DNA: TGCGCCAGCAGCTTGACTGGCGTAGCTAACTATGGCTACACCTTC. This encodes CASSLTGVANYGYTF.